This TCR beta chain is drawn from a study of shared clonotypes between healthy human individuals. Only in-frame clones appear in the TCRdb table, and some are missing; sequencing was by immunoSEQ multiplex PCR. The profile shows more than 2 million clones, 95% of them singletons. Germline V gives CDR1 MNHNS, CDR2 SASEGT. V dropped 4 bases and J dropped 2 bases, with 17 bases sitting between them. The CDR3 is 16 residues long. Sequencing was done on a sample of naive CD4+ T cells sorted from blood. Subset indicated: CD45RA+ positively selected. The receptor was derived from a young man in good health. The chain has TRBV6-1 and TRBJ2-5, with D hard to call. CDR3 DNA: TGTGCCAGCAGTGGTAGCCCCAAGAACCATCAAGAGACCCAGTACTTC. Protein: CASSGSPKNHQETQYF.